The TCR beta chain under discussion was sequenced for a study of cytomegalovirus exposure and HLA in healthy donors. Study-wide background: Samples from HLA-typed donors yielded about 85 million unique TCRs in an early data release.

The CDR3 sequence is 16 residues long. Germline V gene data show CDR1 as MNHEY and CDR2 as SMNVEV (reference sequence). V was pared by 3 bases and J by 6 bases, with 9 bases of the junction left unmatched. PCR employed 60 Vbeta and 13 Jbeta primers. Clones were sequenced by immunoSEQ multiplex PCR, and TCRdb holds only the in-frame ones, with some missing. Counted here are about 87,000 clones, roughly 79% occurring once; the ten biggest clones make up 3.5% to 4%. This TCR came from a woman aged 40 to 50 in good health and CMV-seronegative. The chain employs TRBV27 and TRBJ2-1; 9 bases align to TRBD2. The sequencing sample was made of PBMCs. The CDR3 here is CASSLRLAGKGNEQFF. The CDR3 nucleotides are TGTGCCAGCAGTTTGAGGCTAGCGGGGAAGGGCAATGAGCAGTTCTTC.